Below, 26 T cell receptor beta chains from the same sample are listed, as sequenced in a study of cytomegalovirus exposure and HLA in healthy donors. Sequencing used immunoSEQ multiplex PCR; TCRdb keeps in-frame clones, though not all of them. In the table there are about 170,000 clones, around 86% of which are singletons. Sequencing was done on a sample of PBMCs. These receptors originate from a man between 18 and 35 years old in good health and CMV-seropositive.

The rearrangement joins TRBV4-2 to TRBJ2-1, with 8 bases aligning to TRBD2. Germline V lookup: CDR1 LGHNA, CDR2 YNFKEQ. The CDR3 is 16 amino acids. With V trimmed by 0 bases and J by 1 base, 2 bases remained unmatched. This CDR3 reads CASSQDPGGSYNEQFF. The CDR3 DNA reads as TGTGCCAGCAGCCAAGATCCGGGAGGGTCCTACAATGAGCAGTTCTTC.

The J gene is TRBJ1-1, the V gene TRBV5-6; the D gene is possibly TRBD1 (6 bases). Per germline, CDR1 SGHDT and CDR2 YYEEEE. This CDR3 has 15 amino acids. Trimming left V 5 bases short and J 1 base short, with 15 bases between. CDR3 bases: TGTGCCAGCAGTCGGACCACAGGGAAGAACACTGAAGCTTTCTTT. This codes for CASSRTTGKNTEAFF.

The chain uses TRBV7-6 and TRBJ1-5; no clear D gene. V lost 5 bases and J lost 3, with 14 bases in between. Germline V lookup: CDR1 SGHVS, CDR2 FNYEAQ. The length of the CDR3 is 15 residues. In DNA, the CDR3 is TGTGCCAGCAGCCCCGGCGGTAGAATCAATCAGCCCCAGCATTTT. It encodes CASSPGGRINQPQHF.

CDR3: CASSLAGKGETQYF. Here the CDR3 DNA reads TGTGCCAGCAGCTTGGCAGGGAAGGGAGAGACCCAGTACTTC. This chain joins TRBV5-6 and TRBJ2-5, with D tentatively TRBD1 (5 bases). Germline CDR1 SGHDT, CDR2 YYEEEE. The ends were cut back, 0 bases at V and 4 bases at J, with 10 bases in the middle. The CDR3 runs to 14 residues. The whole variable domain, filled in from reference TRBV5-6 and TRBJ2-5, reads DAGVTQSPTHLIKTRGQQVTLRCSPKSGHDTVSWYQQALGQGPQFIFQYYEEEERQRGNFPDRFSGHQFPNYSSELNVNALLLGDSALYLCASSLAGKGETQYFGPGTRLLVL.

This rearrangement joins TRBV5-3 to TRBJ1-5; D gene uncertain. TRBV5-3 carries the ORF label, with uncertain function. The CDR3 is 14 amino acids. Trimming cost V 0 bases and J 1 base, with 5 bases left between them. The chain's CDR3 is CARSLGQSNQPQHF. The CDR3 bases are TGTGCCAGAAGCTTGGGGCAGAGCAATCAGCCCCAGCATTTT.

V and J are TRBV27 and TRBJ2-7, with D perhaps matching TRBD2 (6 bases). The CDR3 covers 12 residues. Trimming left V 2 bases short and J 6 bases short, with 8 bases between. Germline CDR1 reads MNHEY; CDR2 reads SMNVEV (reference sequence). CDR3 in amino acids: CASSLMGGEQYF. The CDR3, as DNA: TGTGCCAGCAGTTTAATGGGGGGCGAGCAGTACTTC.

In DNA, the CDR3 is TGTGCCATCAGTGAGTCCAGTAGCGGGGCCGACACCGGGGAGCTGTTTTTT. The encoded protein is CAISESSSGADTGELFF. The V call is TRBV10-3, the J call TRBJ2-2; 8 nucleotides agree with TRBD2. J was trimmed by 3 bases and V by 0 bases; bases with no gene match: 6. Germline values: CDR1 ENHRY, CDR2 SYGVKD. The CDR3 is made up of 17 amino acids.

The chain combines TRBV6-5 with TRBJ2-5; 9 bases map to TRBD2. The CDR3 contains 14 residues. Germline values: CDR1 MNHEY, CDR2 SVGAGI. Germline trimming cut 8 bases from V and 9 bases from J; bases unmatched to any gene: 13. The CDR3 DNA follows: TGTGCCAGCGGGAGAATAGCGGGAGCTTTGCCCCAGTACTTC. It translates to CASGRIAGALPQYF.

The CDR3 spells CASSLVFGATYEQYF. CDR3 in DNA: TGTGCCAGCAGCTTAGTTTTTGGGGCGACCTACGAGCAGTACTTC. This chain uses TRBV7-2 with TRBJ2-7; possibly TRBD1 for D (5 bases). Trimming took 1 base from V and 2 from J, leaving 12 bases between them. The CDR3 consists of 15 residues. The germline V gene has CDR1 SGHTA and CDR2 FQGNSA.

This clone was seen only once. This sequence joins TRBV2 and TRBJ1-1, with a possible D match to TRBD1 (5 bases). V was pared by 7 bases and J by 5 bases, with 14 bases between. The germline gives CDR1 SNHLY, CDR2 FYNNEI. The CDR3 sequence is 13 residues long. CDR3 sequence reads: CASKIAGRTEAFF. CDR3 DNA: TGTGCCAGCAAGATCGCAGGGCGTACTGAAGCTTTCTTT. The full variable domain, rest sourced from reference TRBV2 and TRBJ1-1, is EPEVTQTPSHQVTQMGQEVILRCVPISNHLYFYWYRQILGQKVEFLVSFYNNEISEKSEIFDDQFSVERPDGSNFTLKIRSTKLEDSAMYFCASKIAGRTEAFFGQGTRLTVV.

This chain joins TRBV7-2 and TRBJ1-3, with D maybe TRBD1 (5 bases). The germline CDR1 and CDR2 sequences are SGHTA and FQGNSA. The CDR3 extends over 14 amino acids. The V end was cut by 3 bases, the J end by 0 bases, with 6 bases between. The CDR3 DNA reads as TGTGCCAGCAGCTTCGACAGCTCTGGAAACACCATATATTTT. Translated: CASSFDSSGNTIYF. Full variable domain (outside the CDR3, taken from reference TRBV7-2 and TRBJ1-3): GAGVSQSPSNKVTEKGKDVELRCDPISGHTALYWYRQSLGQGLEFLIYFQGNSAPDKSGLPSDRFSAERTGGSVSTLTIQRTQQEDSAVYLCASSFDSSGNTIYFGEGSWLTVV.

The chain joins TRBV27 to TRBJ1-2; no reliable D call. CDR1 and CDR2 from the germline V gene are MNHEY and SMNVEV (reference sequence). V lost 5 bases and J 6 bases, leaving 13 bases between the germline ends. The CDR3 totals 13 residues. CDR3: CASSQDVYHGYTF. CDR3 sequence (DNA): TGTGCCAGCAGTCAGGATGTTTACCATGGCTACACCTTC.

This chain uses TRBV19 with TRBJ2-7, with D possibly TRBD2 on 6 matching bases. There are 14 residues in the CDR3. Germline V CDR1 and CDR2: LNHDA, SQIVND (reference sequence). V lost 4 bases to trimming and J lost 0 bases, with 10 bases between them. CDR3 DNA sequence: TGTGCCAGTAGTAGGAGCGGGTTCTCCTACGAGCAGTACTTC. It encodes CASSRSGFSYEQYF.

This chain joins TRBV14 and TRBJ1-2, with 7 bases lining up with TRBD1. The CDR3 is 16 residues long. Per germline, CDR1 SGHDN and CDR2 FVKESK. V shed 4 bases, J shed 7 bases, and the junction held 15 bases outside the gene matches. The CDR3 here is CASSRLGQTYMAGYTF. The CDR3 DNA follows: TGTGCCAGCAGCCGCCTGGGACAGACCTACATGGCTGGCTACACCTTC.

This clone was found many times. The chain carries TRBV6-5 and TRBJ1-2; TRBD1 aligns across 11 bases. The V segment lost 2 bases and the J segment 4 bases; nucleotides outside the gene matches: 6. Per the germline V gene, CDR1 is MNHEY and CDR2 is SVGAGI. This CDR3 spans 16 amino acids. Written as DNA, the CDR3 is TGTGCCAGCAGTTACACCCGGACAGGGGGCAGCTATGGCTACACCTTC. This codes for CASSYTRTGGSYGYTF.

CDR3: CASSRTGAYNEQFF. The CDR3 region has the DNA TGTGCCAGCAGTCGCACCGGGGCCTACAATGAGCAGTTCTTC. The chain uses TRBV2 and TRBJ2-1, with D possibly being TRBD2 (5 bases). Per the germline V gene, CDR1 is SNHLY and CDR2 is FYNNEI. The CDR3 consists of 14 residues. V lost 5 bases and J lost 2, with 10 bases in between.

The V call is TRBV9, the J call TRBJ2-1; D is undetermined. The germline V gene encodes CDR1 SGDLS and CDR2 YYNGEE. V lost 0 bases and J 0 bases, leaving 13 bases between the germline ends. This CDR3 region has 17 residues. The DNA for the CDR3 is TGTGCCAGCAGCGTAGTGGGTAGCCTAAGCTCCTACAATGAGCAGTTCTTC. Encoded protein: CASSVVGSLSSYNEQFF.

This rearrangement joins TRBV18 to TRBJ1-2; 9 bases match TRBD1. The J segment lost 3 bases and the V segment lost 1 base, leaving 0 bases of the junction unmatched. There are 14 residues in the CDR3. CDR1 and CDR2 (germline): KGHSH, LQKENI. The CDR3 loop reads CASSPRTGDYGYTF. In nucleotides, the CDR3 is TGTGCCAGCTCACCACGGACAGGGGACTATGGCTACACCTTC.

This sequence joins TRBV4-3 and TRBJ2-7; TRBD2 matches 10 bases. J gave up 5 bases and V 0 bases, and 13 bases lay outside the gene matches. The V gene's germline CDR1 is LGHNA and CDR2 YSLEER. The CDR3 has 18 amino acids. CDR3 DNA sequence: TGCGCCAGCAGCCAAGATCGGAGCGGGAGGGCCTTTCGGGACGAGCAGTACTTC. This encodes CASSQDRSGRAFRDEQYF.

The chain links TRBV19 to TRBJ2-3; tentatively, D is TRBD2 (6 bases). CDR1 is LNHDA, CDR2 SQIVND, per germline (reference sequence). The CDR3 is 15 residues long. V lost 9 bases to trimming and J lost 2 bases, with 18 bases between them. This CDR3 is CASHPRDGNTDTQYF. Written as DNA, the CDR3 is TGTGCCAGCCATCCGCGGGACGGCAACACAGATACGCAGTATTTT.

This CDR3 reads CASSFSGTGTYEQYF. In DNA, the CDR3 is TGTGCCAGCAGTTTTTCCGGGACAGGGACCTACGAGCAGTACTTC. This chain joins TRBV28 and TRBJ2-7; TRBD1 matches 9 bases. This CDR3 region has 15 residues. The junction had 5 bases not matched to a gene; V was cut back by 3 bases and J by 2 bases. Per germline, CDR1 MDHEN and CDR2 SYDVKM. The variable domain in full, with the rest retrieved from reference TRBV28 and TRBJ2-7, is DVKVTQSSRYLVKRTGEKVFLECVQDMDHENMFWYRQDPGLGLRLIYFSYDVKMKEKGDIPEGYSVSREKKERFSLILESASTNQTSMYLCASSFSGTGTYEQYFGPGTRLTVT.

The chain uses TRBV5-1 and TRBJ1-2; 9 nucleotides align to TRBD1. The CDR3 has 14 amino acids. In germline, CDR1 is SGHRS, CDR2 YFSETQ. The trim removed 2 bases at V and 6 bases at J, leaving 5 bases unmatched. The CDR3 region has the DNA TGCGCCAGCAGCTTCGACAGGGGGTGGGATGGCTACACCTTC. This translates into CASSFDRGWDGYTF. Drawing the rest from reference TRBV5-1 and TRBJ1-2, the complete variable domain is KAGVTQTPRYLIKTRGQQVTLSCSPISGHRSVSWYQQTPGQGLQFLFEYFSETQRNKGNFPGRFSGRQFSNSRSEMNVSTLELGDSALYLCASSFDRGWDGYTFGSGTRLTVV.

DNA for the CDR3: TGTGCCAGCAGTTGGGGACTTTCGGGGGAGCAGTACTTC. As protein: CASSWGLSGEQYF. This chain uses TRBV27 with TRBJ2-7; a possible D gene is TRBD2 (6 bases). This CDR3 has 13 amino acids. Trimming shortened V by 4 bases and J by 7 bases, and 14 bases separated the two germline ends. In germline, CDR1 is MNHEY, CDR2 SMNVEV (reference sequence).

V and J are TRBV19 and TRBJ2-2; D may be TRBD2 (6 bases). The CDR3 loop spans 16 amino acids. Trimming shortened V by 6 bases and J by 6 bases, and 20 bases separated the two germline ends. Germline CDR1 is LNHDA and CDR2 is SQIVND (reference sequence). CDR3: CASSPPRGFLAGELFF. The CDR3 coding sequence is TGTGCCAGTAGCCCACCTCGGGGGTTTCTTGCCGGGGAGCTGTTTTTT.

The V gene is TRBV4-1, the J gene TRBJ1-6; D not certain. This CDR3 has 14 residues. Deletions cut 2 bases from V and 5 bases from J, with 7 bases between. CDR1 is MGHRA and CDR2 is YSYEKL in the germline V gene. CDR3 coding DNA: TGCGCCAGCAGCCAACTAGGAAATAATTCACCCCTCCACTTT. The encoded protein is CASSQLGNNSPLHF.

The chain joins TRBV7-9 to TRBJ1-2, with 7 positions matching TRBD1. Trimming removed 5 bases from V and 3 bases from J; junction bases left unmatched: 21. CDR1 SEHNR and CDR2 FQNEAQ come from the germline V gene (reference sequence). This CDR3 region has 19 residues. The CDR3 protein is CASSPSGTAGLVKDYGYTF. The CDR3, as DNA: TGTGCCAGCAGCCCCTCCGGGACAGCGGGTTTGGTGAAGGACTATGGCTACACCTTC.